These T cell receptor beta chains were read from a single sample in a study of CD8 T cells in Susac syndrome. TCRdb redid the calling of the immunoSEQ multiplex PCR reads with MiXCR, one entry per CDR3 protein. The data contain around 120,000 distinct CDR3 sequences, about 94% of them singletons. Sequenced: CD4+ T cells from PBMCs. Receptors were obtained from a human donor with multiple sclerosis. Each CDR3 is given with its conserved first and last residue. D genes are given only for firm matches. A row's size may be missing; if present it is once, few, many or a size class.

>TRBJ1-2|NA|NA|TRBV12-3/TRBV12-4
CASSSGNTREGYTF
TGTGCCAGCAGTTCTGGGAACACCCGGGAGGGCTACACCTTC
>TRBJ1-1|NA|NA|TRBV30
CAWFEGGTEAFF
TGTGCCTGGTTTGAGGGTGGCACTGAAGCTTTCTTT
>TRBJ2-5|NA|NA|TRBV20-1
CSAGRAVLQETQYF
TGCAGTGCAGGCCGAGCGGTTCTACAAGAGACCCAGTACTTC
>TRBJ1-1|TRBD1|once|TRBV5-1
CASRKERQGRGPDTEAFF
TGCGCCAGCAGAAAGGAGCGACAGGGAAGGGGGCCCGACACTGAAGCTTTCTTT
>TRBJ2-3|TRBD2|NA|TRBV7-3
CASSLAGGDNTQYF
TGTGCCAGCAGCCTAGCGGGGGGTGACAATACGCAGTATTTT
>TRBJ1-3|NA|NA|TRBV25-1
CASSEAGSSGNTIYF
TGTGCCAGCAGTGAGGCAGGGTCCTCTGGAAACACCATATATTTT
>TRBJ1-1|NA|NA|TRBV6-5
CASSTNRNTEAFF
TGTGCCAGCAGTACTAACAGGAACACTGAAGCTTTCTTT
>TRBJ1-1|TRBD1|NA|TRBV3-1
CASSQDRILGEAFF
TGTGCCAGCAGCCAGGACAGGATCCTGGGGGAAGCTTTCTTT
>TRBJ1-1|NA|NA|TRBV7-9
CASSLVPGKNTEAFF
TGTGCCAGCAGCTTAGTACCAGGGAAGAACACTGAAGCTTTCTTT
>TRBJ2-7|NA|NA|TRBV3-1
CASSQEGQGSSYEQYF
TGTGCCAGCAGCCAAGAAGGGCAGGGCTCCTCCTACGAGCAGTACTTC
>TRBJ1-1|NA|NA|TRBV3-1
CASSHNGAMNTEAFF
TGTGCCAGCAGCCATAACGGGGCAATGAACACTGAAGCTTTCTTT
>TRBJ2-2|TRBD2|NA|TRBV12-3/TRBV12-4
CASSSGTSGTGELFF
TGTGCCAGCAGTTCCGGGACTAGCGGCACCGGGGAGCTGTTTTTT
>TRBJ1-2|NA|NA|TRBV18
CASSPPGDGYGYTF
TGTGCCAGCTCACCACCCGGGGATGGCTATGGCTACACCTTC
>TRBJ1-2|NA|NA|TRBV20-1
CSARAGSPGGYTF
TGCAGTGCTAGAGCGGGGTCCCCGGGGGGCTACACCTTC
>TRBJ1-1|NA|NA|TRBV5-1
CASSPRAAMNTEAFF
TGCGCCAGCAGCCCGAGGGCAGCCATGAACACTGAAGCTTTCTTT